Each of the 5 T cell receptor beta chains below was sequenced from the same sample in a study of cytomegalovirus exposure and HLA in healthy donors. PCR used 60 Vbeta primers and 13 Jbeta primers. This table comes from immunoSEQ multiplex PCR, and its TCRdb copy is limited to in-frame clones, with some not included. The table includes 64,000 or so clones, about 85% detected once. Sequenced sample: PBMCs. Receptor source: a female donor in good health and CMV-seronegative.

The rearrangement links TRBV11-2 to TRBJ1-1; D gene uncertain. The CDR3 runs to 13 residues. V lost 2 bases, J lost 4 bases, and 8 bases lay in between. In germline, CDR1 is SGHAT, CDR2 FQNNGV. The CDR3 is CASSLFRSTEAFF. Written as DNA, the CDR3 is TGTGCCAGCAGCTTATTCAGAAGCACTGAAGCTTTCTTT.

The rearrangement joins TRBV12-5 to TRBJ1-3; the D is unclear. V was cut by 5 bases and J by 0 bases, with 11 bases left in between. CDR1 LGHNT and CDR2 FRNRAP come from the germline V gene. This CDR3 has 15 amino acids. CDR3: CASGTGDDSGNTIYF. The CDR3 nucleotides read TGTGCTAGTGGTACCGGGGATGACTCTGGAAACACCATATATTTT.

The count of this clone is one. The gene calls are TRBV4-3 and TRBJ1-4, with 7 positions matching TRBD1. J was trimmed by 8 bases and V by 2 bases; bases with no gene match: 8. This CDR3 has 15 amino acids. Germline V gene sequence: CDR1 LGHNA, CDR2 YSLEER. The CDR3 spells CASSQTGAGGEKLFF. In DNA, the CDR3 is TGCGCCAGCAGCCAAACTGGGGCAGGGGGGGAAAAACTGTTTTTT.

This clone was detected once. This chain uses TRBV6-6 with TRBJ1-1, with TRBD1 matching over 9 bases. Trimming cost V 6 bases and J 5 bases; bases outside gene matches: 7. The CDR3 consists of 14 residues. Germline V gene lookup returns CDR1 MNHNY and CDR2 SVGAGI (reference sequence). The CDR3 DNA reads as TGTGCCAGCAGCCAACAGGGGGCATGGACTGAAGCTTTCTTT. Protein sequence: CASSQQGAWTEAFF.

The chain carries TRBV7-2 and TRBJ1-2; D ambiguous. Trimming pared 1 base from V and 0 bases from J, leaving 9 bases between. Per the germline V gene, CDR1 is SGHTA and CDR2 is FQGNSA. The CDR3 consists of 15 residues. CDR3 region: CASSLVVAANYGYTF. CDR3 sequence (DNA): TGTGCCAGCAGCTTAGTGGTGGCGGCTAACTATGGCTACACCTTC.